The 7 T cell receptor beta chains presented below share a single source sample, sequenced in a study of T cell responses to AZD1222 COVID-19 vaccine. Profiling relied on immunoSEQ multiplex PCR, and the TCRdb table lists in-frame clones only, not all of them. Found here are some 130,000 clones, around 86% of them singletons; the top ten hold just under 6.5%. Sample: peripheral blood, taken on day 0 of AZD1222 vaccination. The receptors originated from an adult in good health.

The chain uses TRBV18 and TRBJ2-5; 10 bases agree with TRBD1. Germline CDR1 reads KGHSH; CDR2 reads LQKENI. The CDR3 runs 14 residues. Trimming removed 3 bases from V and 7 bases from J; junction bases left unmatched: 5. The CDR3 nucleotides read TGTGCCAGCTCACCCGGGACAGGGGAAGGGACCCAGTACTTC. It specifies CASSPGTGEGTQYF.

The chain uses TRBV19 and TRBJ1-1, with D perhaps TRBD1 (6 bases). Germline V gene lookup returns CDR1 LNHDA and CDR2 SQIVND (reference sequence). Trimming shortened V by 2 bases and J by 2 bases, and 12 bases separated the two germline ends. The length of the CDR3 is 15 residues. The CDR3 reads CASSILRQVNTEAFF. The DNA of the CDR3 is TGTGCCAGTAGTATACTCAGACAGGTAAACACTGAAGCTTTCTTT.

The DNA of the CDR3 is TGTGCCTGGAGTGACAGGGGGTCAGAGGACTATGGCTACACCTTC. Translated: CAWSDRGSEDYGYTF. This chain links TRBV30 with TRBJ1-2; 8 bases are shared with TRBD1. There are 15 residues in the CDR3. CDR1 and CDR2 (germline): GTSNPN, SVGIG (reference sequence). The ends lost 1 base at V and 3 bases at J; junction bases unmatched: 7.

This chain uses TRBV4-1 with TRBJ2-5; possibly TRBD2 for D (5 bases). Trimming shortened V by 0 bases and J by 0 bases, and 11 bases separated the two germline ends. The germline V gene encodes CDR1 MGHRA and CDR2 YSYEKL. The length of the CDR3 is 16 residues. Here the CDR3 DNA reads TGCGCCAGCAGCCAAGATAAGCGGAGGTACCAAGAGACCCAGTACTTC. Encoded protein: CASSQDKRRYQETQYF.

This chain uses TRBV12-5 with TRBJ1-6; D possibly corresponds to TRBD1 (5 bases). V gave up 5 bases and J gave up 9 bases, with 11 bases separating them. The CDR3 is 13 residues long. Germline V lookup: CDR1 LGHNT, CDR2 FRNRAP. CDR3 region: CASGGAQGSPLHF. The CDR3 nucleotides are TGTGCTAGTGGTGGGGCCCAGGGTTCACCCCTCCACTTT.

The rearrangement uses TRBV30 and TRBJ1-4; possible D gene TRBD1, 6 bases. The CDR3 runs to 12 residues. Germline V gene data show CDR1 as GTSNPN and CDR2 as SVGIG (reference sequence). The V and J ends lost 3 bases and 10 bases respectively, with 12 bases between them. The CDR3 loop reads CAWSRGEGKLFF. As DNA, the CDR3 is TGTGCCTGGAGCAGGGGCGAGGGAAAACTGTTTTTT.

This clone was detected only once. V usage is TRBV2 and J usage is TRBJ2-1, with D possibly matching TRBD2 (5 bases). Trimming cost V 10 bases and J 5 bases, with 15 bases left between them. The CDR3 runs 13 residues. The germline CDR1 and CDR2 sequences are SNHLY and FYNNEI. CDR3 nucleotides: TGTGCCACTGCCGGACTGAGGGACAATGAGCAGTTCTTC. It is translated as CATAGLRDNEQFF.